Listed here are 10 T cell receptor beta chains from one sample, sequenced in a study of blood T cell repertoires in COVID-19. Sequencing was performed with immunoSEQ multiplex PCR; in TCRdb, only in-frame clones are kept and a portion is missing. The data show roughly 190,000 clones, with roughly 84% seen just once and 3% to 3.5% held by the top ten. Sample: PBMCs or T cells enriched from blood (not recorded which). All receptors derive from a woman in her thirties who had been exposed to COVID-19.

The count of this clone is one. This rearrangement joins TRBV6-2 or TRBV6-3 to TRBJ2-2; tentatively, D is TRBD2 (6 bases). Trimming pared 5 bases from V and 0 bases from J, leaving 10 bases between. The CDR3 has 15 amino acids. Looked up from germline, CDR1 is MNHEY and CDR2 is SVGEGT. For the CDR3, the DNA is TGTGCCAGCAGTACAAGGGACTCGAACACCGGGGAGCTGTTTTTT. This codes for CASSTRDSNTGELFF.

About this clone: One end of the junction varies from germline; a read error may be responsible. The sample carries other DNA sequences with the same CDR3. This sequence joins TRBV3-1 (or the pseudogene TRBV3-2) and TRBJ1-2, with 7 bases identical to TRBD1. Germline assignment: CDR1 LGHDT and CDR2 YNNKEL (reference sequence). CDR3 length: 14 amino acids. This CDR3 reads CASSQGGQFYGYTF. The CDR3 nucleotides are TGTGCCAGCAGCCAAGGGGGACAGTTCTATGGCTACACTTTC.

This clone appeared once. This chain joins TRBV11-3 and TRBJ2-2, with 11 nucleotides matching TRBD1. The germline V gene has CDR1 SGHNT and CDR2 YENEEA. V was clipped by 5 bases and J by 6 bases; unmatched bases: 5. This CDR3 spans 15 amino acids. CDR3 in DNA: TGTGCCAGCAGCCCGGGGGGACAGGGGGCCGGGGAGCTGTTTTTT. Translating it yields CASSPGGQGAGELFF.

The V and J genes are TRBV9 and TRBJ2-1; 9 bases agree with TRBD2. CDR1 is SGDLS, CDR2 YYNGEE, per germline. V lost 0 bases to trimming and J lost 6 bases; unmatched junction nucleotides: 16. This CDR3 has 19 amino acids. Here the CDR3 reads CASSVEGRRPAGGPNEQFF. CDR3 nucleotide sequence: TGTGCCAGCAGCGTAGAAGGGAGACGTCCGGCGGGGGGGCCCAATGAGCAGTTCTTC.

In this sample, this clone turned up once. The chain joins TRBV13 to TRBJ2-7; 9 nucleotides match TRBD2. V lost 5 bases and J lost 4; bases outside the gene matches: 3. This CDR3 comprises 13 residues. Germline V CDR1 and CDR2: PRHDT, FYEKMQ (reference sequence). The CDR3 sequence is CASSPSGAYEQYF. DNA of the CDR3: TGTGCCAGCAGCCCTAGCGGGGCGTACGAGCAGTACTTC.

CDR3 bases: TGTGCCAGCAGTCGGCGACAGGGAGGATGGGAGACCCAGTACTTC. This gives the protein CASSRRQGGWETQYF. The chain combines TRBV5-8 with TRBJ2-5; a weak D match, TRBD1 (7 bases). This CDR3 is 15 amino acids long. Germline V lookup: CDR1 SGHTS, CDR2 YDEGEE. Trimming took 5 bases from V and 5 from J, leaving 19 bases between them.

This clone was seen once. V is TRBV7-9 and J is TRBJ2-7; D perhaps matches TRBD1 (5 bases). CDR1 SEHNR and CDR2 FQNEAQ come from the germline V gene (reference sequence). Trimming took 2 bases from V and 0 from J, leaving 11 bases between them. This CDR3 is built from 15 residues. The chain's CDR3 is CASSLNQGSSYEQYF. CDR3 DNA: TGTGCCAGCAGCTTAAACCAGGGAAGCTCCTACGAGCAGTACTTC.

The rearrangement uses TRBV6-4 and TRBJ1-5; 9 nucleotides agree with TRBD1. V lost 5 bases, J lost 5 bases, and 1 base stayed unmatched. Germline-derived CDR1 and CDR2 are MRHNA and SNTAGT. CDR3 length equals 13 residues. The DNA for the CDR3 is TGTGCCAGCAGTAGGGACAGGGATCAGCCCCAGCATTTT. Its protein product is CASSRDRDQPQHF.

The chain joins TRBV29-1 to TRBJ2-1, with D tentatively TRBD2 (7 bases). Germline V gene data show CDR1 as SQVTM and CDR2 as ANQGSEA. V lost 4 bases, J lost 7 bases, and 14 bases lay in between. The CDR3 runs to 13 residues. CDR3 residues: CSVVRTAGNEQFF. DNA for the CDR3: TGCAGCGTTGTTCGGACAGCGGGGAATGAGCAGTTCTTC.

The CDR3 DNA reads as TGTGCCACCAGTGATGAAACAGGGGGGACCAACACCGGGGAGCTGTTTTTT. Translated: CATSDETGGTNTGELFF. V is TRBV24-1 and J is TRBJ2-2, with 8 bases matching TRBD1. V shed 3 bases, J shed 2 bases, and the junction held 7 bases outside the gene matches. This CDR3 comprises 17 residues. Per the germline V gene, CDR1 is KGHDR and CDR2 is SFDVKD.